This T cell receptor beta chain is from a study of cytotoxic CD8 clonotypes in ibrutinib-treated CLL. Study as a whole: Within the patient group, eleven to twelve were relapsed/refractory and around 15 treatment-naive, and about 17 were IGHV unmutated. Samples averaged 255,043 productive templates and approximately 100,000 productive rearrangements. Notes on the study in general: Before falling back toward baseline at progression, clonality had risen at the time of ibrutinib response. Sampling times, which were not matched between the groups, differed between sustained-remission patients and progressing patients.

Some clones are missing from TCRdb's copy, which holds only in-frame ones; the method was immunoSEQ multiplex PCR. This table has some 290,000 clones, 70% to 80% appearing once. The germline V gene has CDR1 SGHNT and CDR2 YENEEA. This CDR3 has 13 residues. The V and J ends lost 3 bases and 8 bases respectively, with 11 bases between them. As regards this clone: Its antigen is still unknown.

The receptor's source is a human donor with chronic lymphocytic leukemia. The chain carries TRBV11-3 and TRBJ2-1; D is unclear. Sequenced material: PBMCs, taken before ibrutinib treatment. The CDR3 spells CASSFPRSDEQFF. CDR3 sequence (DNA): TGTGCCAGCAGCTTCCCCCGGTCGGATGAGCAGTTCTTC.